This passage covers 16 T cell receptor beta chains from one sample sequenced in a study of response to subunit inactivated influenza vaccine. A single record per CDR3 protein comes from TCRdb applying MiXCR to the RT-PCR reads. The sample yields around 650,000 distinct CDR3 sequences, around 16% seen once. The specimen comprised PBMCs from blood, sampled approximately 12 days after vaccination. These receptors all stem from a man aged 50 or older who received an inactivated influenza vaccine.

This clonotype was picked up many times. The chain joins TRBV6-5 to TRBJ1-2, with D possibly being TRBD1 (5 bases). The CDR3 is 14 amino acids. Germline assignment: CDR1 MNHEY and CDR2 SVGAGI. Deletions cut 2 bases from V and 5 bases from J, with 12 bases between. In nucleotides, the CDR3 is TGTGCCAGCAGTTACGACAGCGCGTCGTATGGCTACACCTTC. Amino acids: CASSYDSASYGYTF.

This clonotype was recorded at least ten times. The V gene is TRBV12-3 or TRBV12-4, the J gene TRBJ2-1; 9 bases map to TRBD1. Trimming at V came to 5 bases and at J to 3 bases, leaving 5 bases not matched to a gene. CDR3 length: 15 residues. Here the CDR3 reads CASSPTGGGYNEQFF. The CDR3 DNA reads TGTGCCAGCAGTCCGACAGGGGGGGGCTACAATGAGCAGTTCTTC.

The V gene is TRBV7-8, the J gene TRBJ2-7; the match to TRBD2 covers 8 bases. CDR1 is SGHVS, CDR2 FQNEAQ, per germline. The CDR3 totals 16 residues. With V trimmed by 1 base and J by 4 bases, 9 bases remained unmatched. The CDR3 protein is CASSLGLPSGGYEQYF. The CDR3 region has the DNA TGTGCCAGCAGCTTAGGGCTCCCCAGCGGGGGATACGAGCAGTACTTC.

The chain couples TRBV20-1 to TRBJ2-3, with D hard to call. V shed 2 bases and J shed 2 bases, with 11 bases lying between them. This CDR3 has 14 amino acids. The germline V gene has CDR1 DFQATT and CDR2 SNEGSKA (reference sequence). The CDR3, as DNA: TGCAGTGCTAGAAACTACCAATTCACAGATACGCAGTATTTT. Translation gives CSARNYQFTDTQYF.

This clonotype turned up a few times. The chain is built from TRBV7-3 and TRBJ2-3; D call uncertain. The CDR3 is made up of 15 amino acids. Germline V gene data show CDR1 as SGHTA and CDR2 as FQGTGA. Trimming removed 5 bases from V and 0 bases from J, with 12 bases in between. This CDR3 reads CASSPKRSSTDTQYF. For the CDR3, the DNA is TGTGCCAGCAGCCCGAAACGATCTAGCACAGATACGCAGTATTTT.

The chain couples TRBV7-6 to TRBJ2-5; 14 positions agree with TRBD2. The CDR3 spans 14 residues. The V segment lost 5 bases and the J segment 8 bases; nucleotides outside the gene matches: 4. Germline loops: CDR1 SGHVS, CDR2 FNYEAQ. The CDR3 region is CASSPGTSGRTQYF. In DNA, the CDR3 is TGTGCCAGCAGCCCAGGGACTAGCGGGAGAACCCAGTACTTC.

V gene TRBV3-1 combines with J gene TRBJ1-2; unclear D gene. This CDR3 contains 16 residues. The germline V and J ends were trimmed by 0 bases and 7 bases, with 18 bases remaining between them. CDR1 and CDR2 (germline): LGHDT, YNNKEL (reference sequence). This chain's CDR3 is CASSQEVSARWGGYTF. The CDR3 coding sequence is TGTGCCAGCAGCCAAGAAGTCTCCGCCAGATGGGGTGGCTACACCTTC.

This clonotype was observed many times. The junction departs from germline at one end; a sequencing error may be responsible. The V call is TRBV7-7, the J call TRBJ2-1; possibly TRBD1 for D (6 bases). CDR3 length: 13 amino acids. From germline, CDR1 is SSHAT and CDR2 FNYEAQ (reference sequence). CDR3 DNA: TGTGCTAGCAGCCAGGACAGCTACAATGAGCAGTTCTTC. This encodes CASSQDSYNEQFF.

This clonotype occurred a few times. The chain couples TRBV6-2 or TRBV6-3 to TRBJ2-1; either TRBD1 or TRBD2 may supply D (6 bases each). Germline V gene lookup returns CDR1 MNHEY and CDR2 SVGEGT. Between the trimmed V and J ends, which lost 4 bases and 8 bases, there was a span of 21 bases. The CDR3 totals 16 residues. The CDR3 sequence is CASSWAGGGRFYEQFF. The CDR3, as DNA: TGTGCCAGCAGTTGGGCCGGGGGCGGCCGTTTCTATGAGCAGTTCTTC.

The V call is TRBV19, the J call TRBJ2-6; unclear D gene. The CDR3 has 16 residues. The V gene lost 1 base and the J gene lost 0 bases, with 7 bases spanning the gap. The germline CDR1 and CDR2 sequences are LNHDA and SQIVND (reference sequence). CDR3 nucleotides: TGTGCCAGTAGTATAGGTCGAAACTCTGGGGCCAACGTCCTGACTTTC. Its protein is CASSIGRNSGANVLTF.

This clonotype was counted between two and nine times. The chain recombines TRBV4-1 with TRBJ1-1; D is ambiguous. CDR1 and CDR2 (germline): MGHRA, YSYEKL. Trimming cost V 2 bases and J 1 base, with 8 bases left between them. The CDR3 is 14 residues long. The CDR3 nucleotides are TGCGCCAGCAGCCAACCCGGACGGAACACTGAAGCTTTCTTT. Its translation: CASSQPGRNTEAFF.

The V call is TRBV20-1, the J call TRBJ2-1, with 8 bases fitting TRBD2. Trimming cost V 3 bases and J 9 bases; bases outside gene matches: 13. CDR3 length equals 15 residues. From germline, CDR1 is DFQATT and CDR2 SNEGSKA (reference sequence). The CDR3 region is CSASPRSGASSEQFF. Written as DNA, the CDR3 is TGCAGTGCTAGTCCGCGTAGCGGGGCTTCGAGTGAGCAGTTCTTC.

The chain has TRBV29-1 and TRBJ2-2; D might be TRBD1 (6 bases). The germline V gene encodes CDR1 SQVTM and CDR2 ANQGSEA. The CDR3 extends over 14 amino acids. Trimming took off 4 bases at V and 4 bases at J, with 13 bases between the two ends. CDR3 nucleotide sequence: TGCAGCGTTGCAGGACAGAGATTCACCGGGGAGCTGTTTTTT. Protein product: CSVAGQRFTGELFF.

There are a few counts of this clonotype. The chain has TRBV7-2 and TRBJ1-1, with D unresolved. Germline values: CDR1 SGHTA, CDR2 FQGNSA. The CDR3 has 14 residues. Trimming removed 3 bases at V and 0 bases at J, with 8 bases between. The CDR3 protein is CASSFPAVNTEAFF. The CDR3 bases are TGTGCCAGCAGCTTCCCCGCGGTGAACACTGAAGCTTTCTTT.

This clonotype was seen more than once but under ten times. The chain joins TRBV7-2 to TRBJ2-1; 7 positions agree with TRBD2. V lost 2 bases, J lost 5 bases, and 9 bases stayed unmatched. Looked up from germline, CDR1 is SGHTA and CDR2 is FQGNSA. The length of the CDR3 is 16 residues. The CDR3 loop reads CASSLFAGVVNNEQFF. The DNA of the CDR3 is TGTGCCAGCAGCTTATTTGCGGGAGTCGTCAACAATGAGCAGTTCTTC. Drawing the rest from reference TRBV7-2 and TRBJ2-1, the complete variable domain is GAGVSQSPSNKVTEKGKDVELRCDPISGHTALYWYRQSLGQGLEFLIYFQGNSAPDKSGLPSDRFSAERTGGSVSTLTIQRTQQEDSAVYLCASSLFAGVVNNEQFFGPGTRLTVL.

This clonotype was recorded a few times. This sequence joins TRBV6-1 and TRBJ2-1, with D perhaps matching TRBD2 (6 bases). Germline values: CDR1 MNHNS, CDR2 SASEGT. The CDR3 is 15 amino acids. V was cut by 6 bases and J by 6 bases, with 18 bases left in between. Here the CDR3 DNA reads TGTGCCAGCAGAACACGGGGGTGGGAAGGCAATGAGCAGTTCTTC. The encoded protein is CASRTRGWEGNEQFF.